Below, 14 T cell receptor beta chains from the same sample are listed, as sequenced in a study of response to subunit inactivated influenza vaccine. Each CDR3 protein is one row after TCRdb ran MiXCR on the RT-PCR reads. The sample records fewer than 650,000 distinct CDR3 sequences, 10% to 15% being singletons. Sequences were derived from PBMCs from blood, sampled roughly 47 days after vaccination. Receptors were obtained from a man aged 50-60 years who received an inactivated influenza vaccine.

This clonotype was counted between two and nine times. V gene TRBV20-1 combines with J gene TRBJ2-7; perhaps TRBD2 as D (5 bases). The germline V gene encodes CDR1 DFQATT and CDR2 SNEGSKA (reference sequence). This CDR3 is built from 15 residues. Trimming removed 5 bases from V and 6 bases from J, with 23 bases in between. CDR3 in DNA: TGCAGTGCTTCACCCCCCCGGGGAGTGTTGGGCGAGCAGTACTTC. Translating it yields CSASPPRGVLGEQYF.

The chain uses TRBV11-2 and TRBJ2-3, with D tentatively TRBD2 (5 bases). The germline V gene encodes CDR1 SGHAT and CDR2 FQNNGV. V dropped 3 bases and J dropped 6 bases, with 19 bases sitting between them. The CDR3 has 16 amino acids. This CDR3 reads CASSFLAIAREDTQYF. CDR3 bases: TGTGCCAGCAGCTTCCTGGCTATAGCGAGGGAGGATACGCAGTATTTT.

This clonotype was counted only a few times. The chain employs TRBV5-5 and TRBJ2-1; D gene unclear. Trimming removed 1 base from V and 8 bases from J, with 16 bases in between. In germline, CDR1 is SGHKS, CDR2 YYEKEE (reference sequence). This CDR3 is 15 amino acids long. CDR3 DNA: TGTGCCAGCAGCTTGTTCTGGGGTATGGCCGATGAGCAGTTCTTC. Protein: CASSLFWGMADEQFF.

Ten or more counts support this clonotype. V and J are TRBV9 and TRBJ2-2, with D unresolved. CDR1 and CDR2 (germline): SGDLS, YYNGEE. Trimming shortened V by 0 bases and J by 1 base, and 7 bases separated the two germline ends. The CDR3 has 15 residues. The CDR3 DNA follows: TGTGCCAGCAGCGTAGGGTGGGGGAACACCGGGGAGCTGTTTTTT. Protein product: CASSVGWGNTGELFF.

This clonotype showed up just a few times. The chain employs TRBV27 and TRBJ2-6, with a tentative D call TRBD2 (6 bases). Germline V CDR1 and CDR2: MNHEY, SMNVEV (reference sequence). V was trimmed by 5 bases and J by 2 bases, leaving 16 bases between them. CDR3 length: 17 amino acids. Written as DNA, the CDR3 is TGTGCCAGCAGTCTCACCGGGGGATACCCTGGGGCCAACGTCCTGACTTTC. As protein: CASSLTGGYPGANVLTF.

In this sample, this clonotype turned up many times. The V call is TRBV12-3 or TRBV12-4, the J call TRBJ2-1; maybe TRBD1 (5 bases). This CDR3 is 15 amino acids long. V was pared by 0 bases and J by 2 bases, with 8 bases between. The CDR3 loop is CASSLAVRAYNEQFF. The DNA for the CDR3 is TGTGCCAGCAGTTTAGCTGTCAGGGCCTACAATGAGCAGTTCTTC.

The CDR3 region has the DNA TGTGCCAGTAACAGGGTCTTCGGCAATCAGCCCCAGCATTTT. Encoded protein: CASNRVFGNQPQHF. The chain joins TRBV7-2 to TRBJ1-5; D is perhaps TRBD1 (6 bases). Trimming cost V 9 bases and J 2 bases, with 14 bases left between them. The CDR3 consists of 14 residues. Looked up from germline, CDR1 is SGHTA and CDR2 is FQGNSA.

This clonotype was counted ten times or more. The genes are TRBV4-3 and TRBJ1-5; weak D call: TRBD1 (6 bases). V shed 2 bases and J shed 6 bases, with 14 bases lying between them. Per germline, CDR1 LGHNA and CDR2 YSLEER. This CDR3 contains 15 residues. The CDR3 here is CASSQNRGAGQPQHF. The DNA of the CDR3 is TGCGCCAGCAGCCAAAATCGGGGGGCGGGTCAGCCCCAGCATTTT.

In its sample, this clonotype was seen many times. V usage is TRBV12-3 or TRBV12-4 and J usage is TRBJ1-3; TRBD1 aligns across 9 bases. Unmatched junction bases numbered 6, after V lost 6 bases and J lost 0 bases. The CDR3 runs to 16 residues. The CDR3: CASRGGQGFSGNTIYF. The CDR3, as DNA: TGTGCCAGCAGGGGCGGACAGGGGTTCTCTGGAAACACCATATATTTT.

This clonotype showed up just a few times. This chain uses TRBV18 with TRBJ2-7; D gene ambiguous. This CDR3 spans 14 amino acids. Per the germline V gene, CDR1 is KGHSH and CDR2 is LQKENI. V shed 5 bases and J shed 0 bases, with 11 bases lying between them. CDR3 sequence reads: CASSFPGYSYEQYF. Written as DNA, the CDR3 is TGTGCCAGCTCATTTCCAGGATACTCCTACGAGCAGTACTTC.

There are a few counts of this clonotype. The CDR3 here is CASSSPVRGSTDTQYF. For the CDR3, the DNA is TGTGCCAGCAGCTCCCCCGTCCGGGGAAGCACAGATACGCAGTATTTT. The chain recombines TRBV7-9 with TRBJ2-3; D is possibly TRBD2 (5 bases). Trimming removed 4 bases at V and 0 bases at J, with 14 bases between. Germline loops: CDR1 SEHNR, CDR2 FQNEAQ (reference sequence). The CDR3 covers 16 residues.

There are many counts of this clonotype. This chain links TRBV20-1 with TRBJ2-1, with a weak D call TRBD2 (6 bases). Trimming removed 2 bases at V and 9 bases at J, with 14 bases between. From germline, CDR1 is DFQATT and CDR2 SNEGSKA (reference sequence). There are 13 residues in the CDR3. The CDR3: CSARPSTSSEQFF. The DNA for the CDR3 is TGCAGTGCTAGACCATCCACTAGCTCTGAGCAGTTCTTC.

This clonotype was found once. The conserved closing phenylalanine or tryptophan is absent in this CDR3, likely reflecting a read error. The rearrangement uses TRBV12-3 or TRBV12-4 and TRBJ2-5, with 10 bases fitting TRBD2. V lost 6 bases, J lost 1 base, and 5 bases stayed unmatched. The CDR3 spans 15 residues. CDR3: CASRGTSDPQETQYL. The DNA of the CDR3 is TGTGCCAGCAGGGGGACTAGCGATCCCCAAGAGACCCAGTACCTC.

J is TRBJ2-1 and V is TRBV29-1; D is uncertain. The CDR3 has 13 residues. V was shortened by 4 bases and J by 8 bases, with 15 bases between the two germline ends. Germline CDR1 SQVTM, CDR2 ANQGSEA. In DNA, the CDR3 is TGCAGCGTTGGTGTGACTCAGCACGATGAGCAGTTCTTC. Translated, it gives CSVGVTQHDEQFF.